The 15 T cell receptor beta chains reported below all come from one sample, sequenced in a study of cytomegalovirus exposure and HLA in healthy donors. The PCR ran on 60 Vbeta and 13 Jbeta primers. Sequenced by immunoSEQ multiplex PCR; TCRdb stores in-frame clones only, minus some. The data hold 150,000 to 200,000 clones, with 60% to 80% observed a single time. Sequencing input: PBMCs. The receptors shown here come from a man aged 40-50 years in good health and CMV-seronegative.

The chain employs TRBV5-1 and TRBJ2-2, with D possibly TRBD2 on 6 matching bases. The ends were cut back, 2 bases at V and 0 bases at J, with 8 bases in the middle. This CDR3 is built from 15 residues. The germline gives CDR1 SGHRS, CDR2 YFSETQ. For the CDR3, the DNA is TGCGCCAGCAGCTTTAGCGGAGCGAACACCGGGGAGCTGTTTTTT. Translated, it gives CASSFSGANTGELFF.

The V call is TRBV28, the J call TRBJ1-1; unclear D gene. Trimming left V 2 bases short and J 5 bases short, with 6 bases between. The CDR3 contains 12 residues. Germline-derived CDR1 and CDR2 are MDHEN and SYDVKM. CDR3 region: CASSLRRTEAFF. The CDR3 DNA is TGTGCCAGCAGTTTAAGGAGGACTGAAGCTTTCTTT.

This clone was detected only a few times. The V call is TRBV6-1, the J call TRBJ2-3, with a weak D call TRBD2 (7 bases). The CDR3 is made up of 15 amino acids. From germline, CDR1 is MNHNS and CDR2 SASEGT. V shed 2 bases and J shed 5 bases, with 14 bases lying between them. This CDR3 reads CASSEHGGALDTQYF. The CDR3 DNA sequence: TGTGCCAGCAGTGAACATGGGGGGGCATTAGATACGCAGTATTTT.

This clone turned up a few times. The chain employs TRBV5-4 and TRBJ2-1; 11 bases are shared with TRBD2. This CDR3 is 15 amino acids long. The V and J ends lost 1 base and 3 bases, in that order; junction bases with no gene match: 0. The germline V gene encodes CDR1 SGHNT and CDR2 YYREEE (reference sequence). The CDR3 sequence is CASSLLAGGYNEQFF. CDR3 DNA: TGTGCCAGCAGCTTGCTAGCGGGAGGCTACAATGAGCAGTTCTTC.

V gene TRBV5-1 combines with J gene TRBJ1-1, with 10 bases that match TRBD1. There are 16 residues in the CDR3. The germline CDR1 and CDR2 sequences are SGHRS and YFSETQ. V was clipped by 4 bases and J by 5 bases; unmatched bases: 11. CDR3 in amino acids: CASSVRQGARGTEAFF. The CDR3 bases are TGCGCCAGCAGCGTCCGACAGGGGGCAAGAGGGACTGAAGCTTTCTTT.

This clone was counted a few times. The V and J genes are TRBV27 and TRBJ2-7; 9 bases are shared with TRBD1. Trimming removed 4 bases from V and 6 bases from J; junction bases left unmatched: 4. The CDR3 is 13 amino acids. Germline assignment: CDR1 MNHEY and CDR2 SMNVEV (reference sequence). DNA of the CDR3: TGTGCCAGCAGTTACGGGACAGGGCGCGAGCAGTACTTC. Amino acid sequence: CASSYGTGREQYF.

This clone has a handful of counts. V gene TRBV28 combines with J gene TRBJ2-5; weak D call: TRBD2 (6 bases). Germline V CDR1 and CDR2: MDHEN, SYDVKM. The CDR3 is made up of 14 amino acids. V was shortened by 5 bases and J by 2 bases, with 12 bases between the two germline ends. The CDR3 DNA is TGTGCCAGCAGTATGGGGGGTCGTCAAGAGACCCAGTACTTC. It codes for CASSMGGRQETQYF. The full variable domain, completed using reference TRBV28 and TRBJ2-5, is DVKVTQSSRYLVKRTGEKVFLECVQDMDHENMFWYRQDPGLGLRLIYFSYDVKMKEKGDIPEGYSVSREKKERFSLILESASTNQTSMYLCASSMGGRQETQYFGPGTRLLVL.

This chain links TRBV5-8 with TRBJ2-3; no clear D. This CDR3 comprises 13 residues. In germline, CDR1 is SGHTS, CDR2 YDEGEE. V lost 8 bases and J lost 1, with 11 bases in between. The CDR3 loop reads CASSRRGTDTQYF. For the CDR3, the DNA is TGTGCCAGTTCTCGACGGGGCACAGATACGCAGTATTTT.

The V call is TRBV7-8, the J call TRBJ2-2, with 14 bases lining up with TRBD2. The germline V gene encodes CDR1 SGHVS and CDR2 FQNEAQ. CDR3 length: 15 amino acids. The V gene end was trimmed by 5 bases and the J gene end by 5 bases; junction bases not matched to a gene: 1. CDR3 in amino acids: CASSRTSGGTGELFF. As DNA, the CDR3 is TGTGCCAGCAGCAGGACTAGCGGGGGGACCGGGGAGCTGTTTTTT.

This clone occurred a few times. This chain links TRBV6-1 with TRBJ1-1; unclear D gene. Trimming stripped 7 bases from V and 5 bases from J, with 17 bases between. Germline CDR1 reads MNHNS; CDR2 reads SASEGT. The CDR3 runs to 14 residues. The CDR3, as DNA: TGTGCCAGCACCACCGGGCGGGAGGGAACTGAAGCTTTCTTT. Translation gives CASTTGREGTEAFF.

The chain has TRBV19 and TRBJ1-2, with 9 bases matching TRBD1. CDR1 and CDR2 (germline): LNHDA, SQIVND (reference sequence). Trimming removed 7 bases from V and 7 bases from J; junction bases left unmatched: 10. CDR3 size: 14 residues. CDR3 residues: CASTPGQGLRGYTF. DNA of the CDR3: TGTGCCAGTACCCCGGGACAGGGTCTTCGTGGCTACACCTTC.

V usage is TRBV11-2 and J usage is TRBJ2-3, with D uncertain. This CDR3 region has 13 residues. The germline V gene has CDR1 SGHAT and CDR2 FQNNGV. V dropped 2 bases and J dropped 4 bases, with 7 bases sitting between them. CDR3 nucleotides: TGTGCCAGCAGCTTATTGCTAGCAGATACGCAGTATTTT. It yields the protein CASSLLLADTQYF.

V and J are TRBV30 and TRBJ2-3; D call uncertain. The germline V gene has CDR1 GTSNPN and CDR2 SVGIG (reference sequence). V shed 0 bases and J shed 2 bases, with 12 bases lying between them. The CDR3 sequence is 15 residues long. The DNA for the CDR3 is TGTGCCTGGAGTGTATTAAAGTCCTACACAGATACGCAGTATTTT. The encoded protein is CAWSVLKSYTDTQYF.

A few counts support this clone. CDR3 DNA: TGTGCCAGCAGTCGGGACAGGGGGGGAGAGACCCAGTACTTC. This translates into CASSRDRGGETQYF. This sequence joins TRBV5-4 and TRBJ2-5, with 11 bases that match TRBD1. Germline V lookup: CDR1 SGHNT, CDR2 YYREEE (reference sequence). The CDR3 spans 14 residues. V lost 5 bases to trimming and J lost 4 bases; unmatched junction nucleotides: 4. Using reference TRBV5-4 and TRBJ2-5 for the parts outside the CDR3, the full variable domain is ETGVTQSPTHLIKTRGQQVTLRCSSQSGHNTVSWYQQALGQGPQFIFQYYREEENGRGNFPPRFSGLQFPNYSSELNVNALELDDSALYLCASSRDRGGETQYFGPGTRLLVL.

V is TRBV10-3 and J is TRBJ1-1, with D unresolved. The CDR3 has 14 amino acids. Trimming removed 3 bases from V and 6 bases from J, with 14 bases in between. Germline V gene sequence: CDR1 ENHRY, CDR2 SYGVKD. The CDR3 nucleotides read TGTGCCATCAGTGAATTACGGGGAAGGGCTGAAGCTTTCTTT. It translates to CAISELRGRAEAFF.